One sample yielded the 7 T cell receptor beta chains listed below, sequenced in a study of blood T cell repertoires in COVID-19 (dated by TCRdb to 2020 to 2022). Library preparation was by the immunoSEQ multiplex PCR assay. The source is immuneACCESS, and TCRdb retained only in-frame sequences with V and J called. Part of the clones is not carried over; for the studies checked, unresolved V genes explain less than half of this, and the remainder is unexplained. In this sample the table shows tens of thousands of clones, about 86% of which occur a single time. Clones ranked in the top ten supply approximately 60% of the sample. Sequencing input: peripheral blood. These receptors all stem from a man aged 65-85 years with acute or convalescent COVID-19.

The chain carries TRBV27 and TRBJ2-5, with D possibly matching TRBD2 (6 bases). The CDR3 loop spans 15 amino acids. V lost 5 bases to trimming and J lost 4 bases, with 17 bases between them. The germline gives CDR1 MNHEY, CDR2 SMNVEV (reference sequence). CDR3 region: CASSPHSSDPETQYF. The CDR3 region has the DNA TGTGCCAGCAGTCCCCATTCTAGCGACCCAGAGACCCAGTACTTC.

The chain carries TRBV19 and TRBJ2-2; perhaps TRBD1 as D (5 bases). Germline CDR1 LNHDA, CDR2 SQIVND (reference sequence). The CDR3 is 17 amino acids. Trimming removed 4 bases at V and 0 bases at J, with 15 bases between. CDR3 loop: CASSTSYRSSNTGELFF. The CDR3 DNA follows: TGTGCCAGTAGTACCTCTTACAGGTCCTCGAACACCGGGGAGCTGTTTTTT.

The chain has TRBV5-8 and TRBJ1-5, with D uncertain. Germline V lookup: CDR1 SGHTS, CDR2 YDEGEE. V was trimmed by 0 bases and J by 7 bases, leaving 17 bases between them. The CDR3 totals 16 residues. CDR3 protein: CASSLGRPTTRQPQHF. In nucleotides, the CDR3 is TGTGCCAGCAGCTTGGGGCGACCTACGACCAGGCAGCCCCAGCATTTT.

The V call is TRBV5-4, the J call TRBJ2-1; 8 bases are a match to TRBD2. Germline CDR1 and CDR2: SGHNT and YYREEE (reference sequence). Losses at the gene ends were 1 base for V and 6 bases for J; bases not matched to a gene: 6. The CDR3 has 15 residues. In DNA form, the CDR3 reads TGTGCCAGCAGCTTGAGTCTAGCGGGTGGCAATGAGCAGTTCTTC. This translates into CASSLSLAGGNEQFF.

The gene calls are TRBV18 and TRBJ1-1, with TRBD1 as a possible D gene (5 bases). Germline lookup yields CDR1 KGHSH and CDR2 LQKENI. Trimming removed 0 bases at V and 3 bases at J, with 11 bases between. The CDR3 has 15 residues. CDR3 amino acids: CASSPPGGPHTEAFF. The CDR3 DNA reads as TGTGCCAGCTCACCACCGGGGGGTCCTCACACTGAAGCTTTCTTT.

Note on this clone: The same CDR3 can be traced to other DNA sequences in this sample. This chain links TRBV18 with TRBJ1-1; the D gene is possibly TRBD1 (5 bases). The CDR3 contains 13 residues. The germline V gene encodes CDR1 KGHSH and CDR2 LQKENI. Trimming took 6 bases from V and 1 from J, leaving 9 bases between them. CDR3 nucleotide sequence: TGTGCCAGCTCTCAACAGGAGAACACTGAAGCTTTCTTT. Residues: CASSQQENTEAFF.

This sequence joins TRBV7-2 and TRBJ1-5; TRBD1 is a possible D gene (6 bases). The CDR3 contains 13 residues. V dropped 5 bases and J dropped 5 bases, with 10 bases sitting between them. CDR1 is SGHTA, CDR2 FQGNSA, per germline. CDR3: CASSRDNDQPQHF. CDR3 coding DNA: TGTGCCAGCAGCCGGGACAACGATCAGCCCCAGCATTTT.